These 18 T cell receptor beta chains originate from one sample sequenced in a study of T-cell reconstitution after alpha-beta-depleted transplantation in children. This sample's TCRbeta library carried unique molecular identifier barcodes. Each CDR3 protein gets one entry after TCRdb re-called the PCR reads with MiXCR. The profile shows about 280,000 distinct CDR3 sequences, more than 9% of them singletons. The sample consisted of peripheral blood, taken 180 days after TCRalphabeta/CD19-depleted stem cell transplant. These receptors were obtained from a male patient aged 2 to 10 who had a stem cell transplant for chronic granulomatous disease, so the T cells may come from the graft donor.

This clonotype showed up many times. This sequence joins TRBV4-2 and TRBJ2-3, with 11 bases identical to TRBD2. CDR3 length: 16 amino acids. The junction had 8 bases not matched to a gene; V was cut back by 0 bases and J by 9 bases. Per germline, CDR1 LGHNA and CDR2 YNFKEQ. This CDR3 reads CASSQEGQLAGETQYF. The CDR3 nucleotides read TGTGCCAGCAGCCAAGAGGGGCAACTAGCGGGGGAGACGCAGTATTTT.

This clonotype was recorded at least ten times. The J gene is TRBJ2-1, the V gene TRBV28; 7 nucleotides line up with TRBD2. Trimming took 5 bases from V and 5 from J; bases not matched to a gene: 3. This CDR3 region has 13 residues. The germline V gene encodes CDR1 MDHEN and CDR2 SYDVKM. CDR3 sequence reads: CASSSGDHNEQFF. CDR3 in DNA: TGTGCCAGCAGTAGCGGGGACCACAATGAGCAGTTCTTC.

This clonotype has at least ten counts. V usage is TRBV10-3 and J usage is TRBJ1-5, with D tentatively TRBD1 (6 bases). CDR3 length equals 15 residues. The V end lost 3 bases, the J end lost 0 bases, and 9 bases lay between the germline ends. Germline V gene data show CDR1 as ENHRY and CDR2 as SYGVKD. CDR3 residues: CAISEGGNSNQPQHF. CDR3 sequence (DNA): TGTGCCATCAGTGAAGGGGGAAATAGCAATCAGCCCCAGCATTTT.

Notes on this clonotype: This sequence may be a read error, since a much larger clone differs from it by one base. The V gene is TRBV18, the J gene TRBJ2-5; D unclear. The CDR3 contains 13 residues. V gave up 4 bases and J gave up 4 bases, with 10 bases separating them. Germline CDR1 is KGHSH and CDR2 is LQKENI. This chain's CDR3 is CASSQNTVETQYF. CDR3 DNA sequence: TGTGCCAGCTCACAAAACACTGTAGAGACCCAGTACTTC.

The chain couples TRBV11-2 to TRBJ2-1, with 7 nucleotides matching TRBD1. J gave up 4 bases and V 1 base, and 7 bases lay outside the gene matches. Germline V gene lookup returns CDR1 SGHAT and CDR2 FQNNGV. The CDR3 covers 16 residues. Here the CDR3 DNA reads TGTGCCAGCAGCTTAGTAGCCGGGACAGATTACAATGAGCAGTTCTTC. Its translation: CASSLVAGTDYNEQFF.

This clonotype has a count of ten or more. The DNA for the CDR3 is TGTGCCAGCAGCTTAGCACCCCTAGCGGGAGTGGGGTGGTGGCAGTACTTC. It yields the protein CASSLAPLAGVGWWQYF. The chain joins TRBV7-2 to TRBJ2-7; TRBD2 matches 10 bases. The germline CDR1 and CDR2 sequences are SGHTA and FQGNSA. V trimming: 0 bases; J trimming: 9 bases; junction bases outside the gene matches: 14. The CDR3 is 17 amino acids.

The sample holds a few counts of this clonotype. This chain joins TRBV23-1 and TRBJ2-7; D possibly corresponds to TRBD1 (6 bases). TRBV23-1 is marked as an open reading frame, function uncertain. The CDR3 sequence is 15 residues long. Deletions cut 0 bases from V and 3 bases from J, with 12 bases between. The CDR3 region has the DNA TGCGCCAGCAGTCAATCCCCAGGGGCTCTCTACGAGCAGTACTTC. Its protein product is CASSQSPGALYEQYF.

There are many counts of this clonotype. The chain uses TRBV7-6 and TRBJ2-7, with TRBD2 as a possible D gene (6 bases). Germline loops: CDR1 SGHVS, CDR2 FNYEAQ. With 0 bases removed from V and 3 bases from J, the gap between germline ends came to 12 bases. This CDR3 spans 15 amino acids. In DNA, the CDR3 is TGTGCCAGCAGCTTAGCCGGGACTGGGAACTACGAGCAGTACTTC. This encodes CASSLAGTGNYEQYF.

This clonotype was detected ten times or more. The V gene is TRBV7-2, the J gene TRBJ1-3; D is ambiguous. The germline V gene has CDR1 SGHTA and CDR2 FQGNSA. V lost 2 bases and J lost 0, with 8 bases in between. This CDR3 region has 15 residues. The CDR3 reads CASSLKLGSGNTIYF. CDR3 sequence (DNA): TGTGCCAGCAGCTTAAAATTGGGCTCTGGAAACACCATATATTTT. The variable domain in full, with the rest retrieved from reference TRBV7-2 and TRBJ1-3, is GAGVSQSPSNKVTEKGKDVELRCDPISGHTALYWYRQSLGQGLEFLIYFQGNSAPDKSGLPSDRFSAERTGGSVSTLTIQRTQQEDSAVYLCASSLKLGSGNTIYFGEGSWLTVV.

This clonotype was recorded at least ten times. V gene TRBV9 combines with J gene TRBJ2-1; D possibly matches TRBD1 or TRBD2 (5 bases each). CDR1 and CDR2 (germline): SGDLS, YYNGEE. CDR3 size: 15 residues. Trimming removed 4 bases at V and 0 bases at J, with 11 bases between. This CDR3 reads CASSSGPSSYNEQFF. DNA for the CDR3: TGTGCCAGCAGCTCGGGACCGAGCTCCTACAATGAGCAGTTCTTC. Full variable domain (rest looked up from reference TRBV9 and TRBJ2-1): DSGVTQTPKHLITATGQRVTLRCSPRSGDLSVYWYQQSLDQGLQFLIQYYNGEERAKGNILERFSAQQFPDLHSELNLSSLELGDSALYFCASSSGPSSYNEQFFGPGTRLTVL.

This clonotype was counted between two and nine times. The chain recombines TRBV7-2 with TRBJ2-3; no clear D. The germline gives CDR1 SGHTA, CDR2 FQGNSA. The V end lost 5 bases, the J end lost 4 bases, and 10 bases lay between the germline ends. The CDR3 runs 13 residues. CDR3 protein: CASSTRLADTQYF. The CDR3, as DNA: TGTGCCAGCAGCACAAGACTGGCAGATACGCAGTATTTT.

This clonotype was recorded a few times. One base away lies a much larger clone, so this may be a sequencing read error. This chain connects TRBV20-1 to TRBJ2-4; tentatively, D is TRBD1 (6 bases). This CDR3 is 16 amino acids long. In germline, CDR1 is DFQATT, CDR2 SNEGSKA (reference sequence). CDR3 region: CCARYKTGLAKNIQYF. CDR3 nucleotides: TGCTGTGCTAGATACAAAACAGGGTTAGCCAAAAACATTCAGTACTTC.

This clonotype has a count of ten or more. The genes are TRBV7-8 and TRBJ2-5, with D possibly being TRBD1 (5 bases). Germline-derived CDR1 and CDR2 are SGHVS and FQNEAQ. Trimming stripped 1 base from V and 1 base from J, with 10 bases between. The length of the CDR3 is 15 residues. CDR3 nucleotide sequence: TGTGCCAGCAGCTTAGGACAGAAGGCCCAAGAGACCCAGTACTTC. Encoded protein: CASSLGQKAQETQYF.

This sequence joins TRBV28 and TRBJ2-2, with D uncertain. This CDR3 spans 13 amino acids. V shed 3 bases and J shed 6 bases, with 8 bases lying between them. CDR1 is MDHEN, CDR2 SYDVKM, per germline. The CDR3 protein is CASSFRPAGELFF. The CDR3 bases are TGTGCCAGCAGTTTCCGTCCCGCCGGGGAGCTGTTTTTT.

The table lists this clonotype with many counts. The chain is built from TRBV6-2 or TRBV6-3 and TRBJ2-7; weak D call: TRBD1 (6 bases). This CDR3 is built from 13 residues. Germline CDR1 is MNHEY and CDR2 is SVGEGT. With 5 bases removed from V and 4 bases from J, the gap between germline ends came to 12 bases. CDR3 nucleotides: TGTGCCAGCAGTCGACAGGCGCCTTACGAGCAGTACTTC. This translates into CASSRQAPYEQYF.

This chain uses TRBV29-1 with TRBJ1-3; D possibly corresponds to TRBD1 (6 bases). CDR1 is SQVTM, CDR2 ANQGSEA, per germline. Trimming took off 7 bases at V and 0 bases at J, with 19 bases between the two ends. The CDR3 contains 16 residues. Here the CDR3 reads CSAKRVEQGSGNTIYF. Written as DNA, the CDR3 is TGCAGCGCCAAGAGGGTAGAACAGGGCTCTGGAAACACCATATATTTT.

This clonotype was picked up one time. Since a much larger clone is just one base distant, this may be a read error. The chain has TRBV7-9 and TRBJ2-5; D not resolved. The V end lost 5 bases, the J end lost 5 bases, and 9 bases lay between the germline ends. Germline V gene data show CDR1 as SEHNR and CDR2 as FQNEAQ (reference sequence). The CDR3 covers 12 residues. CDR3 sequence reads: CASSELKETQYF. In nucleotides, the CDR3 is TGTGCCAGCAGCGAATTGAAGGAGACCCAGTACTTC.

This chain connects TRBV7-8 to TRBJ2-1; D might be TRBD1 (6 bases). The V gene lost 0 bases and the J gene lost 4 bases, with 13 bases spanning the gap. This CDR3 is built from 16 residues. Germline loops: CDR1 SGHVS, CDR2 FQNEAQ. CDR3 sequence reads: CASSLAGQIRYNEQFF. For the CDR3, the DNA is TGTGCCAGCAGCTTAGCCGGACAGATACGTTACAATGAGCAGTTCTTC.